The 27 T cell receptor beta chains reported below all come from one sample, sequenced in a study of spatial heterogeneity in lung cancer. MiXCR was run by TCRdb on the 5' RACE reads, yielding one entry per CDR3 protein. The sample lists 95,000 or so distinct CDR3 sequences; around 10% were seen once. The time point: sample taken at primary tumor resection. The authors sequenced whole RNA from tumor, nontumor lung or frozen PBMC without sorting. The sample was PBMCs, taken at surgery. Source of these receptors: a male donor with early-stage non-small cell lung cancer.

This clonotype was seen a handful of times. The chain has TRBV10-1 and TRBJ1-1; TRBD1 matches 9 bases. V lost 5 bases, J lost 10 bases, and 8 bases stayed unmatched. There are 13 residues in the CDR3. Germline V lookup: CDR1 WNHNN, CDR2 SYGVQD (reference sequence). The CDR3 DNA reads TGCGCCAGCAGTCGTACCGGGACAGGGAGAGCTTTCTTT. Its translation is CASSRTGTGRAFF.

The chain couples TRBV11-1 to TRBJ2-7; 13 bases agree with TRBD2. CDR3 length: 15 amino acids. V lost 1 base to trimming and J lost 6 bases; unmatched junction nucleotides: 3. Germline CDR1 reads SGHAT; CDR2 reads FQDESV (reference sequence). DNA of the CDR3: TGTGCCAGCAGCTTAGGACTAGCGGGAGGAGGCGAGCAGTACTTC. Encoded protein: CASSLGLAGGGEQYF.

This clonotype was detected many times. The genes are TRBV20-1 and TRBJ2-2; D is unresolved. Trimming shortened V by 0 bases and J by 8 bases, and 10 bases separated the two germline ends. The CDR3 runs to 13 residues. Germline V gene data show CDR1 as DFQATT and CDR2 as SNEGSKA (reference sequence). CDR3 bases: TGCAGTGCTAGAGATCCAGGTTTAGGGGAGCTGTTTTTT. Translation gives CSARDPGLGELFF.

Worth noting for this clonotype: A read error may be the cause here, since a much bigger clone is one base away. The rearrangement links TRBV3-1 to TRBJ2-3; D not resolved. Germline V gives CDR1 LGHDT, CDR2 YNNKEL (reference sequence). The CDR3 spans 17 residues. The CDR3: CANSQDPVGRRTDTQYF. CDR3 in DNA: TGTGCCAACAGCCAAGATCCGGTCGGACGGCGGACAGATACGCAGTATTTT.

This clonotype came up many times. V and J are TRBV12-3 or TRBV12-4 and TRBJ2-5; D is uncertain. Trimming shortened V by 5 bases and J by 1 base, and 8 bases separated the two germline ends. The length of the CDR3 is 13 residues. The CDR3 DNA follows: TGTGCCAGCAGTATCACACGCCAAGAGACCCAGTACTTC. Its protein is CASSITRQETQYF.

The J gene is TRBJ1-5, the V gene TRBV7-2; D gene unclear. The CDR3 has 14 residues. The germline CDR1 and CDR2 sequences are SGHTA and FQGNSA. With 5 bases removed from V and 5 bases from J, the gap between germline ends came to 13 bases. The CDR3 DNA sequence: TGTGCCAGCAGCCGGGCCCGCCCCCATCAGCCCCAGCATTTT. This gives the protein CASSRARPHQPQHF.

This clonotype has just a few counts. This sequence joins TRBV20-1 and TRBJ2-3; perhaps TRBD2 as D (6 bases). Germline CDR1 is DFQATT and CDR2 is SNEGSKA (reference sequence). The germline V and J ends were trimmed by 3 bases and 1 base, with 17 bases remaining between them. The CDR3 length is 16 residues. CDR3 region: CSASSPRRVGTDTQYF. The DNA for the CDR3 is TGCAGTGCTAGCTCCCCTCGGAGGGTAGGCACAGATACGCAGTATTTT.

This clonotype was counted between two and nine times. The chain recombines TRBV7-2 with TRBJ2-1; 9 bases are a match to TRBD2. The junction had 12 bases not matched to a gene; V was cut back by 11 bases and J by 4 bases. CDR3 length equals 15 residues. The germline V gene has CDR1 SGHTA and CDR2 FQGNSA. The DNA for the CDR3 is TGTGCCGGCTCCACCTTAGCGGGAGTTTACAATGAGCAGTTCTTC. Translation gives CAGSTLAGVYNEQFF.

The chain employs TRBV5-4 and TRBJ2-3; D is perhaps TRBD2 (6 bases). V was clipped by 1 base and J by 6 bases, with 15 bases between them. From germline, CDR1 is SGHNT and CDR2 YYREEE (reference sequence). The CDR3 runs 15 residues. CDR3 bases: TGTGCCAGCAGCTTGTCCGGCGGGGTGCGGGATACGCAGTATTTT. The encoded protein is CASSLSGGVRDTQYF.

This clonotype was detected only a few times. The V and J genes are TRBV2 and TRBJ2-3; no definite D call. Trimming shortened V by 6 bases and J by 2 bases, and 18 bases separated the two germline ends. Per germline, CDR1 SNHLY and CDR2 FYNNEI. The CDR3 consists of 16 residues. The CDR3 DNA reads as TGTGCCAGCAGAGCTGAGTTCATGCTAACCACAGATACGCAGTATTTT. It translates to CASRAEFMLTTDTQYF.

V usage is TRBV6-2 or TRBV6-3 and J usage is TRBJ1-5; a possible D gene is TRBD1 (6 bases). CDR1 and CDR2 from the germline V gene are MNHEY and SVGEGT. The CDR3 consists of 14 residues. Trimming pared 6 bases from V and 4 bases from J, leaving 13 bases between. The CDR3 nucleotides are TGTGCCAGCAGCTTGGACAGTCCAAATCAGCCCCAGCATTTT. Its translation is CASSLDSPNQPQHF.

The chain recombines TRBV20-1 with TRBJ2-1; a possible D gene is TRBD1 (5 bases). The CDR3 is 16 residues long. The V end lost 0 bases, the J end lost 4 bases, and 16 bases lay between the germline ends. CDR1 DFQATT and CDR2 SNEGSKA come from the germline V gene (reference sequence). In DNA form, the CDR3 reads TGCAGTGCTAGAGACCTCCTGACAGAAGGATACAATGAGCAGTTCTTC. Protein sequence: CSARDLLTEGYNEQFF.

The genes are TRBV6-2 or TRBV6-3 and TRBJ2-7; 9 positions agree with TRBD1. Germline assignment: CDR1 MNHEY and CDR2 SVGEGT. The CDR3 runs 15 residues. Germline trimming cut 6 bases from V and 3 bases from J; bases unmatched to any gene: 9. The CDR3 DNA reads as TGTGCCAGCAGACCCCCGGGACAGGGTATCTACGAGCAGTACTTC. It codes for CASRPPGQGIYEQYF.

In its sample, this clonotype was seen many times. The chain carries TRBV11-1 and TRBJ1-1; D is perhaps TRBD1 (6 bases). V lost 5 bases, J lost 0 bases, and 10 bases lay in between. Per the germline V gene, CDR1 is SGHAT and CDR2 is FQDESV (reference sequence). This CDR3 is built from 14 residues. For the CDR3, the DNA is TGTGCCAGCAGCAAGACAGGTTTGAACACTGAAGCTTTCTTT. Translation gives CASSKTGLNTEAFF.

The CDR3 sequence is CASSPPSGTDTQYF. As DNA, the CDR3 is TGTGCCAGCAGCCCCCCGTCGGGCACAGATACGCAGTATTTT. The rearrangement uses TRBV9 and TRBJ2-3; D not resolved. This CDR3 is built from 14 residues. CDR1 is SGDLS and CDR2 is YYNGEE in the germline V gene. Trimming stripped 4 bases from V and 1 base from J, with 10 bases between.

This clonotype showed up many times. The chain is built from TRBV24-1 and TRBJ2-5; TRBD1 is a possible D gene (6 bases). Trimming shortened V by 4 bases and J by 2 bases, and 7 bases separated the two germline ends. The CDR3 extends over 13 amino acids. Germline-derived CDR1 and CDR2 are KGHDR and SFDVKD. CDR3 loop: CATSDGQQETQYF. CDR3 nucleotides: TGTGCCACCAGTGACGGACAGCAAGAGACCCAGTACTTC.

The chain uses TRBV12-3 or TRBV12-4 and TRBJ2-5; 8 nucleotides line up with TRBD2. The CDR3 is 14 residues long. The junction had 1 base not matched to a gene; V was cut back by 3 bases and J by 1 base. CDR3 DNA sequence: TGTGCCAGCAGTTTCGGGGGGGTCCAAGAGACCCAGTACTTC. Translation: CASSFGGVQETQYF.

In this sample, this clonotype turned up many times. This chain connects TRBV6-2 or TRBV6-3 to TRBJ2-4; 7 bases are a match to TRBD1. V gave up 5 bases and J gave up 0 bases; unmatched junction bases: 4. The CDR3 length is 15 residues. Per germline, CDR1 MNHEY and CDR2 SVGEGT. The CDR3 is CASSTTGLAKNIQYF. The CDR3 bases are TGTGCCAGCAGTACGACAGGGCTAGCCAAAAACATTCAGTACTTC.

This clonotype was counted ten times or more. The chain joins TRBV5-4 to TRBJ2-1, with 10 bases that match TRBD2. This CDR3 region has 16 residues. The J segment lost 7 bases and the V segment lost 6 bases, leaving 13 bases of the junction unmatched. CDR1 and CDR2 from the germline V gene are SGHNT and YYREEE (reference sequence). The CDR3 DNA reads as TGTGCCAGCACCTGGGGGGCTAGCGGGAGTATAAATGAGCAGTTCTTC. It codes for CASTWGASGSINEQFF.

This clonotype was counted at least ten times. V usage is TRBV6-2 or TRBV6-3 and J usage is TRBJ1-5, with a weak D call TRBD1 (6 bases). In germline, CDR1 is MNHEY, CDR2 SVGEGT. V lost 4 bases, J lost 10 bases, and 11 bases lay in between. CDR3 length: 12 amino acids. The CDR3 sequence: CASSFQGLPQHF. The CDR3 DNA reads TGTGCCAGCAGTTTTCAGGGGCTTCCCCAGCATTTT.

This clonotype has at least ten counts. The chain is built from TRBV6-5 and TRBJ1-6; D might be TRBD1 (6 bases). Germline V gives CDR1 MNHEY, CDR2 SVGAGI. The CDR3 totals 13 residues. V gave up 5 bases and J gave up 11 bases, with 13 bases separating them. The CDR3 nucleotides read TGTGCCAGCAGTCAGGGACAACGCGCACCCCTCCACTTT. This sequence encodes CASSQGQRAPLHF.

This clonotype occurred many times. The chain joins TRBV5-1 to TRBJ2-3; maybe TRBD2 (5 bases). Trimming took 0 bases from V and 0 from J, leaving 8 bases between them. CDR1 and CDR2 (germline): SGHRS, YFSETQ. The CDR3 is 15 residues long. This CDR3 is CASSLASGSTDTQYF. The CDR3, as DNA: TGCGCCAGCAGCTTGGCAAGCGGCAGCACAGATACGCAGTATTTT.

There are a few counts of this clonotype. The chain couples TRBV28 to TRBJ2-5; tentatively, D is TRBD1 (6 bases). Germline V gene data show CDR1 as MDHEN and CDR2 as SYDVKM. CDR3 length equals 16 residues. V was clipped by 7 bases and J by 3 bases, with 21 bases between them. The CDR3 nucleotides read TGTGCCAGCACCCTTTTCCCCCCCAGGGGAGAAGAGACCCAGTACTTC. Amino acids: CASTLFPPRGEETQYF.

This clonotype occurred many times. This chain uses TRBV5-1 with TRBJ2-6; 8 bases align to TRBD2. This CDR3 spans 18 amino acids. Germline V gene data show CDR1 as SGHRS and CDR2 as YFSETQ. Trimming took 2 bases from V and 1 from J; bases not matched to a gene: 8. The CDR3 loop is CASSLLAAGLSGANVLTF. The CDR3 coding sequence is TGCGCCAGCAGCTTACTAGCGGCAGGACTTTCTGGGGCCAACGTCCTGACTTTC.

V is TRBV7-3 and J is TRBJ2-3; 8 positions agree with TRBD1. The CDR3 loop spans 14 amino acids. Germline CDR1 is SGHTA and CDR2 is FQGTGA. J gave up 6 bases and V 5 bases, and 7 bases lay outside the gene matches. CDR3 nucleotide sequence: TGTGCCAGCAGCGCTAACCAGGGGGCGGATACGCAGTATTTT. Translation: CASSANQGADTQYF.

This rearrangement joins TRBV6-2 or TRBV6-3 to TRBJ2-5; no firm D call. CDR3 size: 13 residues. Per the germline V gene, CDR1 is MNHEY and CDR2 is SVGEGT. V was cut by 4 bases and J by 5 bases, with 11 bases left in between. CDR3 protein: CASSFWQTETQYF. The CDR3 DNA reads TGTGCCAGCAGTTTCTGGCAGACCGAGACCCAGTACTTC.

This clonotype was seen at least ten times. The V gene is TRBV6-1, the J gene TRBJ2-3; D perhaps matches TRBD2 (5 bases). V was trimmed by 2 bases and J by 0 bases, leaving 9 bases between them. Germline CDR1 reads MNHNS; CDR2 reads SASEGT. The CDR3 spans 15 residues. The CDR3 sequence: CASSEFRTSTDTQYF. The CDR3, as DNA: TGTGCCAGCAGTGAATTCAGGACTAGCACAGATACGCAGTATTTT.